The rows below give T cell receptor beta chains drawn from one sample of a study of control samples from healthy donors and cancer patients. Libraries were prepared by immunoSEQ multiplex PCR; TCRdb keeps only in-frame clonotypes and omits some of them. The table records 150,000 to 180,000 clones, about 94% of them present only once. Sequencing input: blood. The receptors shown here come from a man between 40 and 49 years old in good health. Both conserved end residues are part of each CDR3. D genes are given only for firm matches. Clone size is stated in some rows and not others, as once, few, many or a class when expanded.

cdr3_aa cdr3_nt d_call v_call cdr3_length clone_size j_call
CASSSTGGAFF TGTGCCAGCAGCTCCACAGGGGGAGCTTTCTTT TRBD1 TRBV11-2 11 . TRBJ1-1
CASSHRLAGGPRSYNEQFF TGTGCCAGCAGCCACAGACTAGCGGGGGGGCCGAGGTCCTACAATGAGCAGTTCTTC TRBD2 TRBV7-2 19 . TRBJ2-1
CASSPGQAAYGYTF TGTGCCAGCAGTCCGGGACAGGCTGCCTATGGCTACACCTTC TRBD1 TRBV2 14 . TRBJ1-2
CASSALTGVGYGYTF TGCGCCAGCAGCGCTCTGACAGGGGTGGGCTATGGCTACACCTTC TRBD1 TRBV5-1 15 . TRBJ1-2
CASSLAGTPNTEAFF TGCGCCAGCAGCTTGGCCGGGACCCCGAACACTGAAGCTTTCTTT . TRBV5-1 15 . TRBJ1-1
CASSQGARGANVLTF TGTGCCAGCAGCCAGGGGGCGCGGGGGGCCAACGTCCTGACTTTC TRBD1 TRBV5-4 15 few TRBJ2-6
CASSSSRGVAGGYTF TGTGCCAGCAGCTCCTCCAGGGGAGTAGCGGGCGGCTACACCTTC . TRBV7-9 15 . TRBJ1-2
CAWSVLDRANYGYTF TGTGCCTGGAGTGTACTCGACAGGGCGAACTATGGCTACACCTTC TRBD1 TRBV30 15 once TRBJ1-2
CASSSKIRQGAYSGNTIYF TGTGCCAGCAGCTCTAAAATCAGACAGGGGGCCTACTCTGGAAACACCATATATTTT TRBD1 TRBV7-6 19 . TRBJ1-3
CASSRTRDTEAFF TGTGCCAGCAGCAGAACACGGGACACTGAAGCTTTCTTT . TRBV28 13 . TRBJ1-1
CASSLSPGQGSGYTF TGTGCCAGCAGCTTAAGCCCGGGACAGGGTAGTGGCTACACCTTC TRBD1 TRBV7-3 15 . TRBJ1-2
CASSPGQGGDGYTF TGTGCCAGCTCACCGGGCCAGGGCGGGGATGGCTACACCTTC . TRBV18 14 few TRBJ1-2
CASSYRAAPPDTQYF TGTGCCAGCAGTTACCGGGCCGCTCCCCCCGATACGCAGTATTTT . TRBV6-2/TRBV6-3 15 . TRBJ2-3
CASSPRRPGLTNEKLFF TGTGCCAGCAGCCCTAGGCGCCCGGGGTTGACTAATGAAAAACTGTTTTTT . TRBV7-2 17 . TRBJ1-4
CASSQEANYNEQFF TGTGCCAGCAGCCAAGAGGCTAACTACAATGAGCAGTTCTTC . TRBV3-1/TRBV3-2 14 . TRBJ2-1
CASRTEINTEAFF TGTGCCAGTAGAACAGAAATTAACACTGAAGCTTTCTTT . TRBV19 13 . TRBJ1-1
CASSQGTAVYNSPLHF TGTGCCAGCAGCCAAGGGACGGCCGTCTATAATTCACCCCTCCACTTT . TRBV3-1/TRBV3-2 16 once TRBJ1-6
CASSRIMDRGGSPLHF TGTGCCAGCAGCCGTATAATGGACAGGGGGGGTTCACCCCTCCACTTT TRBD1 TRBV14 16 . TRBJ1-6
CASSPSEGQLNQPQHF TGTGCCAGCTCACCATCAGAGGGACAGCTGAATCAGCCCCAGCATTTT TRBD1 TRBV18 16 . TRBJ1-5
CASSWDISYEQYF TGTGCCAGCAGTTGGGACATTTCCTACGAGCAGTACTTC . TRBV6-5 13 . TRBJ2-7
CASSVGVGTDTQYF TGTGCCAGCAGCGTAGGCGTTGGCACAGATACGCAGTATTTT . TRBV9 14 . TRBJ2-3
CASSAGRRDSSGYTF TGTGCCAGCAGCGCGGGGCGCCGGGACTCGAGTGGCTACACCTTC . TRBV7-2 15 once TRBJ1-2